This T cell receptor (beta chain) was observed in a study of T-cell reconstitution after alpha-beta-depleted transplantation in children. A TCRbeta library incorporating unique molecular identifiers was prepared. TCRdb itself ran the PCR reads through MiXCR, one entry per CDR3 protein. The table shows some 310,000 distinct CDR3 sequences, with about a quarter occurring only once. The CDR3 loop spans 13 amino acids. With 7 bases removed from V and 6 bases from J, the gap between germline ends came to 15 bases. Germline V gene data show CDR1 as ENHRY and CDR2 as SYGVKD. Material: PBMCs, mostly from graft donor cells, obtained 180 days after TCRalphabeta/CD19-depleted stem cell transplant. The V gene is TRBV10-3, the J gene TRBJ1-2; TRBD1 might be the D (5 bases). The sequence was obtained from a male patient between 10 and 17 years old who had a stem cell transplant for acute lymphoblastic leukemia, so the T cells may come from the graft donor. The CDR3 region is CAIMGIQANGYTF. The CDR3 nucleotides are TGTGCCATCATGGGGATACAGGCGAATGGCTACACCTTC.